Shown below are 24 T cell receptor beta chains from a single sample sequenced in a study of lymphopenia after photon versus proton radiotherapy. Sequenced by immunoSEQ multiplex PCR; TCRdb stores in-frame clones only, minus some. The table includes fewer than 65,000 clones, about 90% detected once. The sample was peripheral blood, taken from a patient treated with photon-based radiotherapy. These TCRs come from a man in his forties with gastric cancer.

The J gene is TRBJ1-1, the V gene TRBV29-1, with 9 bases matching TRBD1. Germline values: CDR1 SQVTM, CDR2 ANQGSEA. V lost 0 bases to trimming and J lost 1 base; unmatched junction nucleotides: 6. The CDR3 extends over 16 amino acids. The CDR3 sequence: CSVEENRGPSNTEAFF. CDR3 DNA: TGCAGCGTTGAAGAGAACAGGGGGCCCTCGAACACTGAAGCTTTCTTT.

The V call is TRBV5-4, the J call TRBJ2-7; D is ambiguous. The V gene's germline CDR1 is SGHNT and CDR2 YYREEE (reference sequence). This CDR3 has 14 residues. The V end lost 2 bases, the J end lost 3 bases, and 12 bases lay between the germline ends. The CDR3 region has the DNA TGTGCCAGCAGCTTCGATCCCAACTACTACGAGCAGTACTTC. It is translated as CASSFDPNYYEQYF.

CDR3 DNA: TGTGCCAGCTCACCGCAGCTGAACACTGAAGCTTTCTTT. It translates to CASSPQLNTEAFF. The chain uses TRBV18 and TRBJ1-1; D gene ambiguous. Germline V CDR1 and CDR2: KGHSH, LQKENI. The CDR3 runs 13 residues. V shed 3 bases and J shed 0 bases, with 5 bases lying between them.

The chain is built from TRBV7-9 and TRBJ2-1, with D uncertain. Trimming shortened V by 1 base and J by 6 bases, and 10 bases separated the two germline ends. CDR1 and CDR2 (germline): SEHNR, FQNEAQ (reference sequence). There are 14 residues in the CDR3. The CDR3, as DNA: TGTGCCAGCAGCTTAGAAGCACAGTTCAATGAGCAGTTCTTC. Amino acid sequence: CASSLEAQFNEQFF.

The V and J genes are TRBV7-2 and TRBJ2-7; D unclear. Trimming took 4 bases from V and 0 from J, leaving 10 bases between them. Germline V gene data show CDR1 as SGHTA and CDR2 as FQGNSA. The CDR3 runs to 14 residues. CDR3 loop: CASSSRPGSYEQYF. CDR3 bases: TGTGCCAGCAGCTCCCGGCCGGGCTCCTACGAGCAGTACTTC.

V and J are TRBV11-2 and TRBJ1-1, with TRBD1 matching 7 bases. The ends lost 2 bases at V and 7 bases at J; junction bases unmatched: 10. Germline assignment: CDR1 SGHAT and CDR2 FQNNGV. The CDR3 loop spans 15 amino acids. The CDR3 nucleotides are TGTGCCAGCAGCTTAATCTTTAGGGGGCAGGGTGAAGCTTTCTTT. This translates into CASSLIFRGQGEAFF.

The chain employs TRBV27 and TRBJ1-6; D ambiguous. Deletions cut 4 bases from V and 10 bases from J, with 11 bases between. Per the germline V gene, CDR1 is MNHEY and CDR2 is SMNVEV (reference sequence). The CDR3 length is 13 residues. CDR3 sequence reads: CASSWQVRSPLHF. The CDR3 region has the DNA TGTGCCAGCAGTTGGCAGGTGAGGTCACCCCTCCACTTT.

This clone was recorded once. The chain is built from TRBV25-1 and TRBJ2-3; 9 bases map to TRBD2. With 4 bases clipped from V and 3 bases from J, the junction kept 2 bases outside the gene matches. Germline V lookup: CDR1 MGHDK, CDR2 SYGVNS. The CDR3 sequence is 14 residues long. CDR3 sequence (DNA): TGTGCCAGCAGTGTTAGCGGGGGAACAGATACGCAGTATTTT. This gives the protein CASSVSGGTDTQYF.

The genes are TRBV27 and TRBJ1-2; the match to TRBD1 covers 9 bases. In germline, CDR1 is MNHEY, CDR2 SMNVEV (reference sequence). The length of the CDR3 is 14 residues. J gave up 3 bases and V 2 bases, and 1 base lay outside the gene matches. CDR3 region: CASSLGQGYYGYTF. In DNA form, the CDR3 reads TGTGCCAGCAGTTTAGGACAGGGGTACTATGGCTACACCTTC.

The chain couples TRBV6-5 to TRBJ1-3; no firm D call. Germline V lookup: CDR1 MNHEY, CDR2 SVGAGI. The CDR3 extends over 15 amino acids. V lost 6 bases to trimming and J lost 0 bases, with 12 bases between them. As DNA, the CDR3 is TGTGCCAGCAGCCCCGCCAGACGCTCTGGAAACACCATATATTTT. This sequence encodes CASSPARRSGNTIYF.

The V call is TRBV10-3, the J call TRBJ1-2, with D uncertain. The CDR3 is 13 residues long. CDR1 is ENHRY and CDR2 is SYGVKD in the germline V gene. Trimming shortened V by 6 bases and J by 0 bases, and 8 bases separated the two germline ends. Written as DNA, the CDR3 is TGTGCCATCAGGCAGGCCTCTAACTATGGCTACACCTTC. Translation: CAIRQASNYGYTF.

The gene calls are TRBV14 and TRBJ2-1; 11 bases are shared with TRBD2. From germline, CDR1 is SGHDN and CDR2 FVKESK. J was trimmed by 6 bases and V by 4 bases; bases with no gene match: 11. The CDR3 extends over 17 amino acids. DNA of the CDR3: TGTGCCAGCAGCCGAAGCCGGCTTACTAGCGGGGGCAATGAGCAGTTCTTC. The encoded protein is CASSRSRLTSGGNEQFF.

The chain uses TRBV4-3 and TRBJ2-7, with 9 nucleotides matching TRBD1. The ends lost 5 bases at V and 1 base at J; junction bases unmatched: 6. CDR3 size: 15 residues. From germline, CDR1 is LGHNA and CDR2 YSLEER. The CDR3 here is CASSYGQGQSYEQYF. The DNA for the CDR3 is TGCGCCAGCAGCTACGGACAGGGGCAATCCTACGAGCAGTACTTC.

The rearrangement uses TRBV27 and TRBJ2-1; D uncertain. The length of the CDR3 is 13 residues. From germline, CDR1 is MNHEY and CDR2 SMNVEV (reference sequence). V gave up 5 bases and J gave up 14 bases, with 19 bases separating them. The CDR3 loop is CASSLGRLGKEFF. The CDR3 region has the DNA TGTGCCAGCAGTCTAGGCAGACTTGGCAAGGAGTTCTTC.

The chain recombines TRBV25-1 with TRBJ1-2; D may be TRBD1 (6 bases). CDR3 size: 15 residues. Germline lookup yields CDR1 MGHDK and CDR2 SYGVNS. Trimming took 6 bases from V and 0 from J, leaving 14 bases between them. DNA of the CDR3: TGTGCCAGCAGGGATGGGGGGGCGGCTAACTATGGCTACACCTTC. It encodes CASRDGGAANYGYTF.

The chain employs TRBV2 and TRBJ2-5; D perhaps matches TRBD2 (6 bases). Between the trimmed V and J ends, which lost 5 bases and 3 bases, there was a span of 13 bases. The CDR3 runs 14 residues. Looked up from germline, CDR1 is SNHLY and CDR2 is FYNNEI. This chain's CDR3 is CASSKPGTEETQYF. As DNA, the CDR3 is TGTGCCAGCAGTAAACCCGGGACTGAAGAGACCCAGTACTTC. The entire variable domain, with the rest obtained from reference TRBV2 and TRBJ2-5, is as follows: EPEVTQTPSHQVTQMGQEVILRCVPISNHLYFYWYRQILGQKVEFLVSFYNNEISEKSEIFDDQFSVERPDGSNFTLKIRSTKLEDSAMYFCASSKPGTEETQYFGPGTRLLVL.

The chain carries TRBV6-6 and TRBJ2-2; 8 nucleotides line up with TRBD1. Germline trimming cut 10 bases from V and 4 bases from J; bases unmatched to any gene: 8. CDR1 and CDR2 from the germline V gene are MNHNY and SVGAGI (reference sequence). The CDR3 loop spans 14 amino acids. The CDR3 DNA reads TGTGCCATCCAGGACAGGGCTGGCACCGGGGAGCTGTTTTTT. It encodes CAIQDRAGTGELFF.

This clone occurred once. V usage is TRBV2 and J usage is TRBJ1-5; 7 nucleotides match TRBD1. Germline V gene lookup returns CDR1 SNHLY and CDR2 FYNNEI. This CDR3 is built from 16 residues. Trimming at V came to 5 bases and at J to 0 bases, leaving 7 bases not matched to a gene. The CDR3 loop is CASSSTTGSSNQPQHF. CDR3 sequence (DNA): TGTGCCAGCAGTTCCACGACAGGGAGTAGCAATCAGCCCCAGCATTTT.

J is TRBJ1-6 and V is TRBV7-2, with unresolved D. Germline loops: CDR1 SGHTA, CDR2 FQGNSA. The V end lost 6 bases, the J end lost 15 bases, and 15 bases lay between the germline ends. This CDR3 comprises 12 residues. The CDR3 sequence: CASSSTRVHLHF. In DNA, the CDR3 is TGTGCCAGCAGTTCTACGAGGGTACACCTCCACTTT.

This CDR3 reads CASSRDRVNSPLHF. The CDR3 DNA reads as TGTGCCAGCAGCCGGGACAGGGTTAACTCACCCCTCCACTTT. J is TRBJ1-6 and V is TRBV11-2; 9 nucleotides align to TRBD1. The germline gives CDR1 SGHAT, CDR2 FQNNGV. The V and J ends lost 5 bases and 10 bases, in that order; junction bases with no gene match: 6. This CDR3 spans 14 amino acids.

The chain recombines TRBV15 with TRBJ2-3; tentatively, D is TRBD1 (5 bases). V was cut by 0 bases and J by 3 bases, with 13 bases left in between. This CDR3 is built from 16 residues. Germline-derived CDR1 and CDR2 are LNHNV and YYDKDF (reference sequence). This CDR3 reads CATSREGSKGTDTQYF. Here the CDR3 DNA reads TGTGCCACCAGCAGAGAGGGCAGCAAGGGGACAGATACGCAGTATTTT.

CDR3 sequence (DNA): TGTGCCAGCAGCTCGGGACTAGCGGGGGGGCAAGAGACCCAGTACTTC. Translating gives CASSSGLAGGQETQYF. V is TRBV2 and J is TRBJ2-5; 16 nucleotides match TRBD2. This CDR3 has 16 amino acids. V shed 6 bases and J 2 bases; nucleotides not matched to a gene: 3. Germline lookup yields CDR1 SNHLY and CDR2 FYNNEI.

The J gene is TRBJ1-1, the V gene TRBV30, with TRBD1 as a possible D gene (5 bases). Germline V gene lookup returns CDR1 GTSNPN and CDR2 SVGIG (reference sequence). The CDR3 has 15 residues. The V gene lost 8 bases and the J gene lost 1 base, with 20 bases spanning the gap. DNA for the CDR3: TGTGCCCAACGCCCCGGGACGTTCGGGAACACTGAAGCTTTCTTT. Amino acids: CAQRPGTFGNTEAFF.

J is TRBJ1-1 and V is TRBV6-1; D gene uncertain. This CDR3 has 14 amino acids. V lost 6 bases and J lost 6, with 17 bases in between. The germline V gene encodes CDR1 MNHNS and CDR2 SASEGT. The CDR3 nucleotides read TGTGCCAGCAGGAGGGAGAGGGATCGCGCTGAAGCTTTCTTT. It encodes CASRRERDRAEAFF.